This T cell receptor (beta chain) comes out of a study of blood T cell repertoires in COVID-19. Turning to the study itself: The origin of the acute and convalescent COVID-19 samples was the United States, Italy and Spain. T cells, B-cell-depleted T cells, or PBMCs supplied cDNA or gDNA.

The CDR3 length is 14 residues. Trimming cost V 5 bases and J 10 bases; bases outside gene matches: 11. Germline V CDR1 and CDR2: MDHEN, SYDVKM. As processed by the authors: The assay estimated nucleated cells by amplifying reference gene primers. Data came from immunoSEQ multiplex PCR; TCRdb stores just in-frame clones and leaves some out. The DNA gave D and trimming, while V, J and clone size come from that table. The data contain over 200,000 clones, under 90% of them singletons. J is TRBJ2-3 and V is TRBV28; 8 positions match TRBD1. Sequencing was carried out using peripheral blood. The source of this sequence is a man older than 75 with acute or convalescent COVID-19. The CDR3 spells CASSRSPGQAAQYF. For the CDR3, the DNA is TGTGCCAGCAGTCGATCGCCGGGACAGGCGGCGCAGTATTTT.